The T cell receptor (beta chain) described here comes from a study of chronic HIV infection and antiretroviral therapy. Trimming took off 1 base at V and 3 bases at J, with 13 bases between the two ends. Germline values: CDR1 SGHTA, CDR2 FQGNSA. The CDR3 sequence is 16 residues long. This clonotype was counted between two and nine times. In TCRdb, the 5' RACE reads were re-called with MiXCR into one record per CDR3 protein. In the table there are around 30,000 distinct CDR3 sequences, about 8.6% of which are singletons. Sequencing was done on a sample of peripheral blood. This TCR came from an adult who had HIV and had not received antiretroviral therapy, or was an uninfected healthy control (not recorded which). This chain links TRBV7-2 with TRBJ1-5, with D hard to call. The CDR3, as DNA: TGTGCCAGCAGCTTAGACGGGTCGAATAACAATCAGCCCCAGCATTTT. Protein product: CASSLDGSNNNQPQHF.